This T cell receptor beta chain emerged from a study of TIL therapy for anti-PD-1-resistant metastatic lung cancer. As for the study in general: Tumors carried a median roughly 1.5 non-synonymous mutations per megabase. The study, taken as a whole, reports: Compared with baseline intratumoral T cells, expanded TIL cultures were more clonal and less diverse (roughly 6.5% vs 31%).

Sequencing used immunoSEQ v3. Here immunoSEQ multiplex PCR was the method, and the copy in TCRdb shows in-frame clones only, minus some. The sample consists of under 100,000 clones, around 71% of them appearing once. Time point defined: pre-treatment sample, taken before nivolumab and TIL therapy. The tumor samples were excised metastases, mostly pleural nodules or supraclavicular lymph nodes. The count of this clone is one. The antigen is not known. This CDR3 is built from 12 residues. V dropped 7 bases and J dropped 5 bases, with 11 bases sitting between them. The chain recombines TRBV12-3 or TRBV12-4 with TRBJ1-2; no clear D gene. This clonotype was obtained from a person between 25 and 79 years old with non-small cell lung cancer. The source was tumor tissue, collected at baseline. CDR3 loop: CASTPTGYGYTF. CDR3 sequence (DNA): TGTGCCAGCACCCCCACGGGGTATGGCTACACCTTC.